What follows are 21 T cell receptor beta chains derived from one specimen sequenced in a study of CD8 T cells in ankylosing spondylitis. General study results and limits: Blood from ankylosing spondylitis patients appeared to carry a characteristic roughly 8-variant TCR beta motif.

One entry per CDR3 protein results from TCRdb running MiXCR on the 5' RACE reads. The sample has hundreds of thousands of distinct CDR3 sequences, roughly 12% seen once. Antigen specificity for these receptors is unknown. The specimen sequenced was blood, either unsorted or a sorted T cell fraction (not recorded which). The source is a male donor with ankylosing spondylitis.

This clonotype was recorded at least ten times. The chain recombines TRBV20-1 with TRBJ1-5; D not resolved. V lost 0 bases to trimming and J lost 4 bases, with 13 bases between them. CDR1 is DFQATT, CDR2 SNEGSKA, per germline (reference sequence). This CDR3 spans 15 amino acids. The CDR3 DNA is TGCAGTGCTAGAGATGTCCTGCCTGTTAATCAGCCCCAGCATTTT. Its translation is CSARDVLPVNQPQHF.

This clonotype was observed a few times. The CDR3 region is CASSFLGQGGTEAFF. The CDR3 DNA reads as TGTGCCAGCAGTTTTCTGGGACAGGGAGGAACTGAAGCTTTCTTT. The chain employs TRBV28 and TRBJ1-1, with 9 bases identical to TRBD1. CDR3 size: 15 residues. The germline V gene encodes CDR1 MDHEN and CDR2 SYDVKM. V was pared by 3 bases and J by 5 bases, with 7 bases of the junction left unmatched.

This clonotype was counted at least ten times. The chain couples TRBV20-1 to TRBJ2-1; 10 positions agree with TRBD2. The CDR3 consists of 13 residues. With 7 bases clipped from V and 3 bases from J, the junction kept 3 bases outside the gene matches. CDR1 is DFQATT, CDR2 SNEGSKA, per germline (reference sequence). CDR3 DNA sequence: TGCAGTGAGGCTAGCGGGAGCTACAATGAGCAGTTCTTC. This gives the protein CSEASGSYNEQFF.

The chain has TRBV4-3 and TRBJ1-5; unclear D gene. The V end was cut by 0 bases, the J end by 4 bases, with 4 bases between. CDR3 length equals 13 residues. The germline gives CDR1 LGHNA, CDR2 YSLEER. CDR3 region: CASSQDMNQPQHF. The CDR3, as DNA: TGCGCCAGCAGCCAAGATATGAATCAGCCCCAGCATTTT.

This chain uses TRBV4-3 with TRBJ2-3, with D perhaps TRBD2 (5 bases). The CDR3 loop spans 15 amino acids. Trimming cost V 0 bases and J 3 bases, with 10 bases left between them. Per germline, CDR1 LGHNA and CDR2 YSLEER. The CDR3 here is CASSQEPAATDTQYF. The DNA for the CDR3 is TGCGCCAGCAGCCAAGAACCAGCGGCTACAGATACGCAGTATTTT.

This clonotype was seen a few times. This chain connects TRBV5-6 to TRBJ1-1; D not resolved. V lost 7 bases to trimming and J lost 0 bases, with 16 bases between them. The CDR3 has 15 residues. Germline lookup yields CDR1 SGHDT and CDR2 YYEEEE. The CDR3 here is CASGRPLLMNTEAFF. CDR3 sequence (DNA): TGTGCCAGCGGGCGGCCTCTTCTAATGAACACTGAAGCTTTCTTT.

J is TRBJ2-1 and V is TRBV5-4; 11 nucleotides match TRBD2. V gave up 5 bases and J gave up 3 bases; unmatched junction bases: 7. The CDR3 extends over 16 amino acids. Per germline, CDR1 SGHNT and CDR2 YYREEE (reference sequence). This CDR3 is CASRKLAGGVYNEQFF. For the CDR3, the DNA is TGTGCCAGCAGAAAATTAGCGGGAGGGGTCTACAATGAGCAGTTCTTC.

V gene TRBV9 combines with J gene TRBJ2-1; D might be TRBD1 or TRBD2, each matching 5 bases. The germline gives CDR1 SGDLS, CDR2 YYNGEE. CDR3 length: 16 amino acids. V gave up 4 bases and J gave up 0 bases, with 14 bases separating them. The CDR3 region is CASSSRTGTSYNEQFF. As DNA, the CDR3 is TGTGCCAGCAGCTCCCGGACTGGGACCTCCTACAATGAGCAGTTCTTC.

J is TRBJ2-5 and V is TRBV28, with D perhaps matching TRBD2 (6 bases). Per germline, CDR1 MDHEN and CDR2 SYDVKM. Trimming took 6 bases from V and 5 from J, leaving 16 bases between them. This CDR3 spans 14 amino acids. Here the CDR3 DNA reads TGTGCCAGCAGAACCCCGAGTCTAGCGGAGACCCAGTACTTC. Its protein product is CASRTPSLAETQYF.

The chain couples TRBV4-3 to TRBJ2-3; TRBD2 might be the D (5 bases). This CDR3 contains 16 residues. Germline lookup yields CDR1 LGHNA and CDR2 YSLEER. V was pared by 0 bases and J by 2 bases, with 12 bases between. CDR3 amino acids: CASSQERAYPTDTQYF. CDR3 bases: TGCGCCAGCAGCCAAGAGCGGGCGTACCCCACAGATACGCAGTATTTT.

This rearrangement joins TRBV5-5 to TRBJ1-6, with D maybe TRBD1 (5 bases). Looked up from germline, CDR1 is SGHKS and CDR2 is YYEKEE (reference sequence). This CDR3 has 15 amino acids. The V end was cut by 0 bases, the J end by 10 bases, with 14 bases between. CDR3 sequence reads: CASSLDTGLGSPLHF. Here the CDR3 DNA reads TGTGCCAGCAGCTTGGATACGGGGCTAGGGTCACCCCTCCACTTT. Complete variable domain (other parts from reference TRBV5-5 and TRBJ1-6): DAGVTQSPTHLIKTRGQQVTLRCSPISGHKSVSWYQQVLGQGPQFIFQYYEKEERGRGNFPDRFSARQFPNYSSELNVNALLLGDSALYLCASSLDTGLGSPLHFGNGTRLTVT.

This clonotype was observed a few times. In DNA, the CDR3 is TGCGCCAGCAGCCTCGAGATTGGAGAGACCCAGTACTTC. The encoded protein is CASSLEIGETQYF. The chain carries TRBV4-3 and TRBJ2-5; D unclear. The length of the CDR3 is 13 residues. The ends were cut back, 4 bases at V and 4 bases at J, with 10 bases in the middle. Germline CDR1 and CDR2: LGHNA and YSLEER.

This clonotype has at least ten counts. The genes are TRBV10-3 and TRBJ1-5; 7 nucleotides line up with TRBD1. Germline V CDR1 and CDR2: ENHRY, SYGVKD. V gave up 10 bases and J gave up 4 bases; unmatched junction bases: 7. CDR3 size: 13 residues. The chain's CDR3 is CATQGQLNQPQHF. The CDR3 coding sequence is TGTGCCACCCAGGGACAGCTTAATCAGCCCCAGCATTTT.

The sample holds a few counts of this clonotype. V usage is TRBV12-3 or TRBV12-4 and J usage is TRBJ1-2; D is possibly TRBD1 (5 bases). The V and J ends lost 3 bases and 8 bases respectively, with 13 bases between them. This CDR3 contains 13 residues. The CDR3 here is CASSLTESNGYTF. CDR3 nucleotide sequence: TGTGCCAGCAGTTTGACAGAATCTAACGGCTACACCTTC.

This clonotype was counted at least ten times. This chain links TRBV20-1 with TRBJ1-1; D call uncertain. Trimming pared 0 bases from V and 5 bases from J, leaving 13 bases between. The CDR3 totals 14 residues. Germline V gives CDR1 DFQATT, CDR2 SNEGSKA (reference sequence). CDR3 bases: TGCAGTGCTAGAGATCGGATAGGAGGGACTGAAGCTTTCTTT. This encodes CSARDRIGGTEAFF.

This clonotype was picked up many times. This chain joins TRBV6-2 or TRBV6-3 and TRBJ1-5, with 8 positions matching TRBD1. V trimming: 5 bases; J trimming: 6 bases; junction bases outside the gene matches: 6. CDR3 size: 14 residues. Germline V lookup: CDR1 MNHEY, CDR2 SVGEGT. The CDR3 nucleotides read TGTGCCAGCAGTAAACCAGGGGGCTCTCAGCCCCAGCATTTT. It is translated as CASSKPGGSQPQHF.

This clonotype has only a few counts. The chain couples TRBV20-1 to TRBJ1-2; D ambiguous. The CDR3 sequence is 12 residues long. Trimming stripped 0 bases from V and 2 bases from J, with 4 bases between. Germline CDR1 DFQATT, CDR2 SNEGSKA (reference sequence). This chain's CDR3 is CSARDYNYGYTF. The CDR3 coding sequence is TGCAGTGCTAGAGATTACAACTATGGCTACACCTTC.

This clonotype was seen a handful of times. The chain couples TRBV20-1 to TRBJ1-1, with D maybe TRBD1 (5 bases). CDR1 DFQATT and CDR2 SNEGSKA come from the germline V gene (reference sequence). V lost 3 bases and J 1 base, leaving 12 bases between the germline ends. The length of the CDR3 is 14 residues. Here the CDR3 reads CSASDRRGNTEAFF. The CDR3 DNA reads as TGCAGTGCTAGTGATCGTAGGGGGAACACTGAAGCTTTCTTT.

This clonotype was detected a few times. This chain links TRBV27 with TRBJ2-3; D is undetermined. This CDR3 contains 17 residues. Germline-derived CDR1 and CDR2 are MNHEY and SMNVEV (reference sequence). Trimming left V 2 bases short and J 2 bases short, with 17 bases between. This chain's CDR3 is CASSLSGPALNTDTQYF. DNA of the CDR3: TGTGCCAGCAGTTTAAGTGGCCCTGCTTTGAACACAGATACGCAGTATTTT.

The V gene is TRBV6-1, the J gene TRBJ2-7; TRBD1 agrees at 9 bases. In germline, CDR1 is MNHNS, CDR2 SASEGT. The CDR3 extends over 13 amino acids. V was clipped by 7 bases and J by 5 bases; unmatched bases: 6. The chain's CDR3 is CASNRQGVNEQYF. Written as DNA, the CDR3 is TGTGCCAGCAACAGACAGGGGGTAAACGAGCAGTACTTC.

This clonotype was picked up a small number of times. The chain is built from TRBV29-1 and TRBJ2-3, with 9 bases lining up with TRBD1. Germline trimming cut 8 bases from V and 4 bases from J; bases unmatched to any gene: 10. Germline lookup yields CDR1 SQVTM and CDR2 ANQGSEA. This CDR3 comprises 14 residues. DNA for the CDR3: TGCAGCTCCGGACAGGGGATGATAGCAGATACGCAGTATTTT. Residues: CSSGQGMIADTQYF.